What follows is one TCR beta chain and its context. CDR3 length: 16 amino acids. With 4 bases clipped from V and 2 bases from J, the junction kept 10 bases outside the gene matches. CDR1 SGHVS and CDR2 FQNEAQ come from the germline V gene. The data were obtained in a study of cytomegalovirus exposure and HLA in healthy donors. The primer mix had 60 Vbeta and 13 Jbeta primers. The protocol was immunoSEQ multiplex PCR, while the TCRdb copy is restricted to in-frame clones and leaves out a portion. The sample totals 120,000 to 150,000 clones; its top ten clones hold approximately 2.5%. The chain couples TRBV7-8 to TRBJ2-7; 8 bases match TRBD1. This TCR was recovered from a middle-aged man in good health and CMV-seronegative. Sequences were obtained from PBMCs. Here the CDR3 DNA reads TGTGCCAGCAGCTCCCAAGGCCGGGACAGGACCTACGAGCAGTACTTC. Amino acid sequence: CASSSQGRDRTYEQYF.